The 4 T cell receptor beta chains presented below share a single source sample, sequenced in a study of OX40 agonist ivuxolimab in advanced cancers. Repertoires were generated with immunoSEQ multiplex PCR, while TCRdb's copy carries only in-frame clones and drops some. The table includes some 50,000 clones, about 88% detected once. The sample consisted of CD4+ or CD8+ T cells sorted from blood, taken in a trial of the OX40 agonist ivuxolimab. These receptors were obtained from an adult with an advanced solid tumor such as melanoma, head and neck, liver or kidney cancer.

This rearrangement joins TRBV19 to TRBJ2-5, with a tentative D call TRBD2 (6 bases). V shed 6 bases and J shed 7 bases, with 9 bases lying between them. CDR1 and CDR2 from the germline V gene are LNHDA and SQIVND (reference sequence). CDR3 size: 11 residues. CDR3 in DNA: TGTGCCAGTAGCCTCGGGAGGACCCAGTACTTC. Residues: CASSLGRTQYF.

The genes are TRBV4-2 and TRBJ2-6, with D tentatively TRBD1 or TRBD2 (6 bases each). Trimming pared 7 bases from V and 2 bases from J, leaving 21 bases between. Germline V gives CDR1 LGHNA, CDR2 YNFKEQ. This CDR3 comprises 18 residues. The CDR3 bases are TGTGCCAGCACTACCCGTGGGGGCAGGGAGGCTGGGGCCAACGTCCTGACTTTC. It encodes CASTTRGGREAGANVLTF.

J is TRBJ2-7 and V is TRBV29-1, with TRBD2 identical over 7 bases. CDR3 length: 11 residues. With 7 bases clipped from V and 0 bases from J, the junction kept 0 bases outside the gene matches. Germline loops: CDR1 SQVTM, CDR2 ANQGSEA. The CDR3 sequence: CSGGGSYEQYF. The CDR3 bases are TGCAGCGGGGGGGGCTCCTACGAGCAGTACTTC.

The chain combines TRBV4-1 with TRBJ2-3, with 9 bases matching TRBD2. The CDR3 spans 15 residues. The V segment lost 4 bases and the J segment 4 bases; nucleotides outside the gene matches: 6. Per the germline V gene, CDR1 is MGHRA and CDR2 is YSYEKL. The CDR3 is CASSRRLAVADTQYF. The CDR3, as DNA: TGCGCCAGCAGCCGTCGACTAGCGGTCGCAGATACGCAGTATTTT.